The following is a T cell receptor beta chain sequence with its context. As yet, its antigen is unknown. V shed 4 bases and J shed 1 base, with 10 bases lying between them. Germline V gene lookup returns CDR1 SEHNR and CDR2 FQNEAQ (reference sequence). The CDR3 is 14 amino acids. Only in-frame clones appear in the TCRdb table, and some are missing; sequencing was by immunoSEQ multiplex PCR. Among around 160,000 clones listed, approximately 90% were seen once. The sample originates from a study of T cell responses to AZD1222 COVID-19 vaccine. Overall study context: Some second doses came at about 4 weeks and others at about 12 weeks; these were pooled.

Broader study findings: Repertoire collection took place solely once the T cell response had peaked. Baseline seropositivity occurred in only a handful of AZD1222 recipients. Reports say nearly half of spike-specific TCRs go after unmutated variant regions.

J is TRBJ1-1 and V is TRBV7-9; TRBD1 might be the D (6 bases). This receptor was identified in an adult in good health. The input for sequencing was peripheral blood, taken on day 0 of AZD1222 vaccination. The CDR3 region is CASSWDTPNTEAFF. CDR3 coding DNA: TGTGCCAGCAGCTGGGACACTCCGAACACTGAAGCTTTCTTT.